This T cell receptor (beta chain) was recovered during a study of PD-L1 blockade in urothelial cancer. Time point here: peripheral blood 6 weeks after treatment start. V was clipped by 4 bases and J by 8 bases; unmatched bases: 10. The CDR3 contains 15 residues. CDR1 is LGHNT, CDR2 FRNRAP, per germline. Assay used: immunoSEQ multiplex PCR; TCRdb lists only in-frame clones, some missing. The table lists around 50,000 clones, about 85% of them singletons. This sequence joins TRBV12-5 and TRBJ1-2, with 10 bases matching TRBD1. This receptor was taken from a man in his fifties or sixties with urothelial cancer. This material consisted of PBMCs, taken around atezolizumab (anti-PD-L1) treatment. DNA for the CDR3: TGTGCTAGTGGTTCCCCGACAGGGGGCATGACGGGCTACACCTTC. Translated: CASGSPTGGMTGYTF.